The 21 T cell receptor beta chains below were found in one sample sequenced in a study of T cell clonality in common variable immunodeficiency. Study results and limitations: Common variable immunodeficiency TCR beta sequences reportedly had fewer deletions and N-nucleotide insertions.

Libraries were prepared by immunoSEQ multiplex PCR; TCRdb keeps only in-frame clonotypes and omits some of them. The repertoire consists of roughly 33,000 clones, none detected only once. The antigens for these receptors are not known. Sequencing input: peripheral blood mononuclear cells. The receptors stem from a human donor with common variable immunodeficiency.

This clone was detected many times. The sequenced CDR3 bases are TGCAGTGCTAGAGAGAAACTAGCGGGGGGCCCTAGCTCCTACAATGAG. Its translation is CSAREKLAGGPSSYNE. The complete CDR3 sequence is CSAREKLAGGPSSYNEQFF. The V and J genes are TRBV20-1 and TRBJ2-1; TRBD2 matches 12 bases. The CDR3 extends 3 residues past the end of the read, so its final part is completed from the germline J gene. The CDR3 runs to 19 residues. V gave up 0 bases and J gave up 0 bases; unmatched junction bases: 9. Germline values: CDR1 DFQATT, CDR2 SNEGSKA (reference sequence).

This clone is medium-sized (0.01 to 0.1%) by share. The CDR3 extends 3 residues past the end of the read, so its final part is completed from the germline J gene. The rearrangement joins TRBV10-3 to TRBJ1-1; 9 nucleotides line up with TRBD1. Germline CDR1 ENHRY, CDR2 SYGVKD. The CDR3 is 14 residues long. The V segment lost 4 bases and the J segment 5 bases; nucleotides outside the gene matches: 5. The CDR3 is CAISGQGGGTEAFF. The CDR3 DNA, read in part, is TGTGCCATCAGTGGACAGGGGGGTGGGACTGAA.

In its sample, this clone was seen many times. This CDR3 reads CAWSVSHEQYF. CDR3 DNA, as far as it was read: TGTGCCTGGAGTGTATCTCACGAG. The V gene is TRBV30, the J gene TRBJ2-7; D is unresolved. The read falls 3 residues short of the CDR3 end, and the missing part is taken from the germline J gene. V was pared by 0 bases and J by 5 bases, with 5 bases between. The germline gives CDR1 GTSNPN, CDR2 SVGIG (reference sequence). The CDR3 is 11 residues long.

This clone showed up many times. Sequencing ends 3 residues short of the CDR3 end; the germline J gene provides the rest. This chain links TRBV7-3 with TRBJ1-1, with D possibly matching TRBD1 (5 bases). Germline values: CDR1 SGHTA, CDR2 FQGTGA. The ends were cut back, 6 bases at V and 1 base at J, with 12 bases in the middle. This CDR3 has 14 amino acids. CDR3 loop: CASRLTDQNTEAFF. CDR3 bases read: TGTGCCAGCAGATTGACAGACCAGAACACTGAA.

The CDR3 here is CASSEGTIYEQYF. The sequenced part of the CDR3 DNA is TGTGCCAGCAGTGAGGGGACTATCTACGAG. The chain couples TRBV6-1 to TRBJ2-7; 7 bases agree with TRBD2. Sequencing ends 3 residues short of the CDR3 end; the germline J gene provides the rest. CDR3 length equals 13 residues. CDR1 is MNHNS, CDR2 SASEGT, per germline. After removal of 3 bases from V and 3 bases from J, the junction contained 2 bases not matched to a gene.

This clone was picked up a small number of times. The read ends 3 residues shy of where the CDR3 ends; the end is completed using the germline J gene. This rearrangement joins TRBV7-3 to TRBJ2-1, with TRBD2 identical over 8 bases. This CDR3 spans 17 amino acids. V shed 3 bases and J 6 bases; nucleotides not matched to a gene: 13. Germline V lookup: CDR1 SGHTA, CDR2 FQGTGA. The CDR3 loop reads CASSFLGPGLVGNEQFF. The part of the CDR3 DNA that was read is TGTGCCAGCAGCTTTCTAGGACCGGGACTAGTAGGCAATGAG.

This clone came up a few times. The read comes to an end 3 residues before the CDR3 does, leaving the germline J gene to fill in the end. The rearrangement links TRBV2 to TRBJ1-3, with 9 positions matching TRBD1. Germline V gene data show CDR1 as SNHLY and CDR2 as FYNNEI. V shed 6 bases and J 7 bases; nucleotides not matched to a gene: 13. The CDR3 is 16 amino acids. The CDR3 sequence is CASSPSEGTGFNTIYF. The CDR3 bases that were read are TGTGCCAGCAGCCCATCCGAGGGGACAGGGTTTAACACC.

This clone was seen only a few times. The CDR3 end is not reached by the read, which stops 3 residues before it; the germline J gene fills it in. This chain joins TRBV2 and TRBJ2-7, with D perhaps TRBD1 (6 bases). Germline V gene data show CDR1 as SNHLY and CDR2 as FYNNEI. The CDR3 covers 15 residues. Trimming cost V 2 bases and J 2 bases, with 13 bases left between them. CDR3 DNA (partial): TGTGCCAGCAGTGAACAGTTAGGACAGCCCTACGAG. Its protein is CASSEQLGQPYE. The full CDR3 is CASSEQLGQPYEQYF.

This clone was counted at least ten times. With the read ending 3 residues before the CDR3 end, the germline J gene is used to fill in that end. The chain couples TRBV12-5 to TRBJ2-5, with D hard to call. The V end was cut by 6 bases, the J end by 5 bases, with 19 bases between. Germline CDR1 is LGHNT and CDR2 is FRNRAP. The CDR3 runs to 15 residues. The CDR3 reads CASGSPRPIGETQYF. The sequenced CDR3 bases are TGTGCTAGTGGCTCCCCCCGGCCCATAGGGGAGACC.

This clone was observed a few times. The read comes to an end 3 residues before the CDR3 does, leaving the germline J gene to fill in the end. Other DNA sequences from this sample encode an identical CDR3 as well. The rearrangement joins TRBV19 to TRBJ2-1; D ambiguous. Trimming pared 4 bases from V and 0 bases from J, leaving 10 bases between. Germline assignment: CDR1 LNHDA and CDR2 SQIVND (reference sequence). The CDR3 is 15 residues long. CDR3 sequence: CASSNSRSSYNEQFF. The DNA read from the CDR3 is TGTGCCAGTAGTAACAGTCGTAGCTCCTACAATGAG.

In regard to this clone: The read ends 3 residues early relative to the CDR3; the germline J gene fills the gap. The gene calls are TRBV6-1 and TRBJ2-2, with D perhaps matching TRBD2 (6 bases). Trimming left V 3 bases short and J 3 bases short, with 11 bases between. Germline assignment: CDR1 MNHNS and CDR2 SASEGT. The CDR3 is 15 residues long. The sequenced CDR3 bases are TGTGCCAGCAGTGAGAGGAGGGGCGACACCGGGGAG. The encoded protein is CASSERRGDTGE. The whole CDR3 protein is CASSERRGDTGELFF.

This clone was found many times. Read sequence stops 3 residues before the CDR3 end, and the germline J gene provides the missing end. The chain recombines TRBV5-1 with TRBJ1-6, with unresolved D. V gave up 0 bases and J gave up 6 bases, with 10 bases separating them. Looked up from germline, CDR1 is SGHRS and CDR2 is YFSETQ. The CDR3 consists of 15 residues. The chain's CDR3 is CASSLGRPSNSPLHF. The sequenced CDR3 bases are TGCGCCAGCAGCTTGGGGCGGCCTTCTAATTCACCC.

This clone turned up a few times. The read falls 3 residues short of the CDR3 end, and the missing part is taken from the germline J gene. The rearrangement uses TRBV7-2 and TRBJ1-5; TRBD1 might be the D (6 bases). The CDR3 loop spans 12 amino acids. V was trimmed by 5 bases and J by 6 bases, leaving 8 bases between them. CDR1 SGHTA and CDR2 FQGNSA come from the germline V gene. The covered CDR3 bases are TGTGCCAGCAGCCCAGGGGTTCAGCCC. Amino acids: CASSPGVQP. The whole CDR3 is CASSPGVQPQHF.

A word on this clone: The CDR3 end lies 3 residues beyond the end of the read and is filled in from the germline J gene. V is TRBV19 and J is TRBJ1-6; weak D call: TRBD1 (6 bases). CDR1 LNHDA and CDR2 SQIVND come from the germline V gene (reference sequence). Deletions cut 6 bases from V and 8 bases from J, with 14 bases between. The CDR3 runs 14 residues. The part of the CDR3 DNA that was read is TGTGCCAGTAGCAACCGGGACATCTATTCACCC. The encoded protein is CASSNRDIYSP. The CDR3 in its entirety is CASSNRDIYSPLHF.

This clone was observed at least ten times. The sequence runs out 3 residues before the end of the CDR3; the remainder is reconstructed from the germline J gene. The V and J genes are TRBV2 and TRBJ2-2; D is perhaps TRBD2 (6 bases). The CDR3 loop spans 14 amino acids. V was shortened by 5 bases and J by 7 bases, with 14 bases between the two germline ends. Germline values: CDR1 SNHLY, CDR2 FYNNEI. This CDR3 is CASSPLRGVGELFF. The sequenced CDR3 bases are TGTGCCAGCAGTCCCCTGCGGGGCGTCGGGGAG.

This clone was detected ten times or more. The read comes to an end 3 residues before the CDR3 does, leaving the germline J gene to fill in the end. The chain uses TRBV5-1 and TRBJ2-6; possible D gene TRBD1, 5 bases. CDR3 length equals 15 residues. The germline V gene has CDR1 SGHRS and CDR2 YFSETQ. Trimming removed 0 bases from V and 4 bases from J, with 8 bases in between. CDR3 region: CASSLGGAGANVLTF. Incomplete CDR3 DNA: TGCGCCAGCAGCTTGGGTGGGGCCGGGGCCAACGTC.

In its sample, this clone was seen a few times. CDR3 loop: CVSKGTGNYNSPLHF. CDR3 bases read: TGTGTCAGTAAGGGGACAGGAAACTATAATTCACCC. The chain is built from TRBV2 and TRBJ1-6; 8 bases fit TRBD1. The sequenced fragment ends 3 residues before the CDR3 boundary, so the rest is inferred from the germline J gene. The CDR3 totals 15 residues. The V gene's germline CDR1 is SNHLY and CDR2 FYNNEI.

At least ten counts were recorded for this clone. The CDR3 extends 3 residues past the end of the read, so its final part is completed from the germline J gene. The genes are TRBV30 and TRBJ2-1; 8 bases map to TRBD1. CDR1 is GTSNPN and CDR2 is SVGIG in the germline V gene (reference sequence). The CDR3 contains 14 residues. The J segment lost 0 bases and the V segment lost 5 bases, leaving 3 bases of the junction unmatched. The sequenced part of the CDR3 DNA is TGTGCCTGGGGAGACAGGGGCTCCTACAATGAG. Translating gives CAWGDRGSYNE. The entire CDR3 protein reads CAWGDRGSYNEQFF.

This clone has ten or more counts. The read stops 3 residues short of the end of the CDR3; the missing end is completed from the germline J gene. This sequence joins TRBV27 and TRBJ2-3; 13 nucleotides align to TRBD2. The junction had 3 bases not matched to a gene; V was cut back by 7 bases and J by 5 bases. The germline gives CDR1 MNHEY, CDR2 SMNVEV (reference sequence). This CDR3 comprises 14 residues. The CDR3 protein is CASTRLAGGDTQYF. The sequenced CDR3 bases are TGTGCCAGCACCCGACTAGCGGGGGGAGATACG.

In its sample, this clone was seen many times. Sequencing ends 3 residues short of the CDR3 end; the germline J gene provides the rest. The genes are TRBV20-1 and TRBJ1-1, with 11 nucleotides matching TRBD1. Trimming cost V 6 bases and J 5 bases; bases outside gene matches: 8. This CDR3 has 14 amino acids. Germline CDR1 DFQATT, CDR2 SNEGSKA (reference sequence). Partial CDR3 DNA: TGCAGTGCGGGGACAGGGGGTCGAAAAACTGAA. Translation gives CSAGTGGRKTE. The full CDR3 sequence reads CSAGTGGRKTEAFF.

On this clone: The read halts 3 residues ahead of the CDR3 end, with the missing end drawn from the germline J gene. V and J are TRBV5-1 and TRBJ1-5; TRBD1 matches at 7 bases. V trimming: 3 bases; J trimming: 0 bases; junction bases outside the gene matches: 3. The CDR3 totals 15 residues. Germline loops: CDR1 SGHRS, CDR2 YFSETQ. The CDR3 is CASSSGTDSNQPQHF. CDR3 bases read: TGCGCCAGCAGCTCAGGGACAGATAGCAATCAGCCC.